The clone carrying this T cell receptor beta chain was seen more than once but under ten times. Its matching antigen is unknown. Multiplex touch-down PCR with TRB-A/B primers amplified rearranged V-D-J TRB sequences. In TCRdb, the multiplex PCR reads were re-called with MiXCR into one record per CDR3 protein. The sample lists 4,000 to 4,500 distinct CDR3 sequences, 28% occurring once. Amplification of TCR beta used genomic DNA extracted from peripheral blood. The sample is drawn from a study of T cell repertoires in aging, cancer and after chemotherapy. Study in general: Donor ages fell into six groups from 30 or younger up to 70 or older. Study results and caveats: Age-matched healthy donors had significantly more diverse, less clonal blood TCR repertoires than untreated cancer patients. In healthy donors, age-related TCR diversity loss mainly reflected lost richness.

There are 12 residues in the CDR3. Trimming removed 5 bases from V and 15 bases from J; junction bases left unmatched: 6. Germline V gives CDR1 LNHDA, CDR2 SQIVND (reference sequence). Sequences were obtained from blood. This rearrangement joins TRBV19 to TRBJ2-4; 11 nucleotides line up with TRBD1. This receptor was identified in a human donor in good health. The CDR3 spells CASSARTGGWYF. The CDR3 bases are TGTGCCAGTAGTGCCCGGACAGGGGGCTGGTACTTC.